The text below deals with one T cell receptor beta chain. Its antigen is as yet unknown. This sample is drawn from a study of cytomegalovirus exposure and HLA in healthy donors. Findings and caveats of the study: An analysis that came later showed most CMV-associated TCR beta chains appearing HLA-restricted. As a later analysis showed, a missense DCLRE1C variant was linked to trimming of TCR beta V- and J-genes.

Germline CDR1 SGHTA, CDR2 FQGTGA. This CDR3 is built from 12 residues. Trimming took off 5 bases at V and 10 bases at J, with 14 bases between the two ends. PCR used 60 Vbeta primers and 13 Jbeta primers. Using immunoSEQ multiplex PCR, the repertoire was profiled, and TCRdb retains in-frame clones only, with some absent. The listing records around 80,000 clones. This TCR was recovered from a boy aged 5-17 years in good health and CMV-seronegative. Sequencing used PBMCs. The chain joins TRBV7-3 to TRBJ1-1, with a weak D call TRBD1 (5 bases). The CDR3 is CASSRGGEGAFF. The CDR3 nucleotides are TGTGCCAGCAGCCGTGGAGGGGAGGGAGCTTTCTTT. Together with reference TRBV7-3 and TRBJ1-1, the CDR3 gives the full variable domain: GAGVSQTPSNKVTEKGKYVELRCDPISGHTALYWYRQSLGQGPEFLIYFQGTGAADDSGLPNDRFFAVRPEGSVSTLKIQRTERGDSAVYLCASSRGGEGAFFGQGTRLTVV.